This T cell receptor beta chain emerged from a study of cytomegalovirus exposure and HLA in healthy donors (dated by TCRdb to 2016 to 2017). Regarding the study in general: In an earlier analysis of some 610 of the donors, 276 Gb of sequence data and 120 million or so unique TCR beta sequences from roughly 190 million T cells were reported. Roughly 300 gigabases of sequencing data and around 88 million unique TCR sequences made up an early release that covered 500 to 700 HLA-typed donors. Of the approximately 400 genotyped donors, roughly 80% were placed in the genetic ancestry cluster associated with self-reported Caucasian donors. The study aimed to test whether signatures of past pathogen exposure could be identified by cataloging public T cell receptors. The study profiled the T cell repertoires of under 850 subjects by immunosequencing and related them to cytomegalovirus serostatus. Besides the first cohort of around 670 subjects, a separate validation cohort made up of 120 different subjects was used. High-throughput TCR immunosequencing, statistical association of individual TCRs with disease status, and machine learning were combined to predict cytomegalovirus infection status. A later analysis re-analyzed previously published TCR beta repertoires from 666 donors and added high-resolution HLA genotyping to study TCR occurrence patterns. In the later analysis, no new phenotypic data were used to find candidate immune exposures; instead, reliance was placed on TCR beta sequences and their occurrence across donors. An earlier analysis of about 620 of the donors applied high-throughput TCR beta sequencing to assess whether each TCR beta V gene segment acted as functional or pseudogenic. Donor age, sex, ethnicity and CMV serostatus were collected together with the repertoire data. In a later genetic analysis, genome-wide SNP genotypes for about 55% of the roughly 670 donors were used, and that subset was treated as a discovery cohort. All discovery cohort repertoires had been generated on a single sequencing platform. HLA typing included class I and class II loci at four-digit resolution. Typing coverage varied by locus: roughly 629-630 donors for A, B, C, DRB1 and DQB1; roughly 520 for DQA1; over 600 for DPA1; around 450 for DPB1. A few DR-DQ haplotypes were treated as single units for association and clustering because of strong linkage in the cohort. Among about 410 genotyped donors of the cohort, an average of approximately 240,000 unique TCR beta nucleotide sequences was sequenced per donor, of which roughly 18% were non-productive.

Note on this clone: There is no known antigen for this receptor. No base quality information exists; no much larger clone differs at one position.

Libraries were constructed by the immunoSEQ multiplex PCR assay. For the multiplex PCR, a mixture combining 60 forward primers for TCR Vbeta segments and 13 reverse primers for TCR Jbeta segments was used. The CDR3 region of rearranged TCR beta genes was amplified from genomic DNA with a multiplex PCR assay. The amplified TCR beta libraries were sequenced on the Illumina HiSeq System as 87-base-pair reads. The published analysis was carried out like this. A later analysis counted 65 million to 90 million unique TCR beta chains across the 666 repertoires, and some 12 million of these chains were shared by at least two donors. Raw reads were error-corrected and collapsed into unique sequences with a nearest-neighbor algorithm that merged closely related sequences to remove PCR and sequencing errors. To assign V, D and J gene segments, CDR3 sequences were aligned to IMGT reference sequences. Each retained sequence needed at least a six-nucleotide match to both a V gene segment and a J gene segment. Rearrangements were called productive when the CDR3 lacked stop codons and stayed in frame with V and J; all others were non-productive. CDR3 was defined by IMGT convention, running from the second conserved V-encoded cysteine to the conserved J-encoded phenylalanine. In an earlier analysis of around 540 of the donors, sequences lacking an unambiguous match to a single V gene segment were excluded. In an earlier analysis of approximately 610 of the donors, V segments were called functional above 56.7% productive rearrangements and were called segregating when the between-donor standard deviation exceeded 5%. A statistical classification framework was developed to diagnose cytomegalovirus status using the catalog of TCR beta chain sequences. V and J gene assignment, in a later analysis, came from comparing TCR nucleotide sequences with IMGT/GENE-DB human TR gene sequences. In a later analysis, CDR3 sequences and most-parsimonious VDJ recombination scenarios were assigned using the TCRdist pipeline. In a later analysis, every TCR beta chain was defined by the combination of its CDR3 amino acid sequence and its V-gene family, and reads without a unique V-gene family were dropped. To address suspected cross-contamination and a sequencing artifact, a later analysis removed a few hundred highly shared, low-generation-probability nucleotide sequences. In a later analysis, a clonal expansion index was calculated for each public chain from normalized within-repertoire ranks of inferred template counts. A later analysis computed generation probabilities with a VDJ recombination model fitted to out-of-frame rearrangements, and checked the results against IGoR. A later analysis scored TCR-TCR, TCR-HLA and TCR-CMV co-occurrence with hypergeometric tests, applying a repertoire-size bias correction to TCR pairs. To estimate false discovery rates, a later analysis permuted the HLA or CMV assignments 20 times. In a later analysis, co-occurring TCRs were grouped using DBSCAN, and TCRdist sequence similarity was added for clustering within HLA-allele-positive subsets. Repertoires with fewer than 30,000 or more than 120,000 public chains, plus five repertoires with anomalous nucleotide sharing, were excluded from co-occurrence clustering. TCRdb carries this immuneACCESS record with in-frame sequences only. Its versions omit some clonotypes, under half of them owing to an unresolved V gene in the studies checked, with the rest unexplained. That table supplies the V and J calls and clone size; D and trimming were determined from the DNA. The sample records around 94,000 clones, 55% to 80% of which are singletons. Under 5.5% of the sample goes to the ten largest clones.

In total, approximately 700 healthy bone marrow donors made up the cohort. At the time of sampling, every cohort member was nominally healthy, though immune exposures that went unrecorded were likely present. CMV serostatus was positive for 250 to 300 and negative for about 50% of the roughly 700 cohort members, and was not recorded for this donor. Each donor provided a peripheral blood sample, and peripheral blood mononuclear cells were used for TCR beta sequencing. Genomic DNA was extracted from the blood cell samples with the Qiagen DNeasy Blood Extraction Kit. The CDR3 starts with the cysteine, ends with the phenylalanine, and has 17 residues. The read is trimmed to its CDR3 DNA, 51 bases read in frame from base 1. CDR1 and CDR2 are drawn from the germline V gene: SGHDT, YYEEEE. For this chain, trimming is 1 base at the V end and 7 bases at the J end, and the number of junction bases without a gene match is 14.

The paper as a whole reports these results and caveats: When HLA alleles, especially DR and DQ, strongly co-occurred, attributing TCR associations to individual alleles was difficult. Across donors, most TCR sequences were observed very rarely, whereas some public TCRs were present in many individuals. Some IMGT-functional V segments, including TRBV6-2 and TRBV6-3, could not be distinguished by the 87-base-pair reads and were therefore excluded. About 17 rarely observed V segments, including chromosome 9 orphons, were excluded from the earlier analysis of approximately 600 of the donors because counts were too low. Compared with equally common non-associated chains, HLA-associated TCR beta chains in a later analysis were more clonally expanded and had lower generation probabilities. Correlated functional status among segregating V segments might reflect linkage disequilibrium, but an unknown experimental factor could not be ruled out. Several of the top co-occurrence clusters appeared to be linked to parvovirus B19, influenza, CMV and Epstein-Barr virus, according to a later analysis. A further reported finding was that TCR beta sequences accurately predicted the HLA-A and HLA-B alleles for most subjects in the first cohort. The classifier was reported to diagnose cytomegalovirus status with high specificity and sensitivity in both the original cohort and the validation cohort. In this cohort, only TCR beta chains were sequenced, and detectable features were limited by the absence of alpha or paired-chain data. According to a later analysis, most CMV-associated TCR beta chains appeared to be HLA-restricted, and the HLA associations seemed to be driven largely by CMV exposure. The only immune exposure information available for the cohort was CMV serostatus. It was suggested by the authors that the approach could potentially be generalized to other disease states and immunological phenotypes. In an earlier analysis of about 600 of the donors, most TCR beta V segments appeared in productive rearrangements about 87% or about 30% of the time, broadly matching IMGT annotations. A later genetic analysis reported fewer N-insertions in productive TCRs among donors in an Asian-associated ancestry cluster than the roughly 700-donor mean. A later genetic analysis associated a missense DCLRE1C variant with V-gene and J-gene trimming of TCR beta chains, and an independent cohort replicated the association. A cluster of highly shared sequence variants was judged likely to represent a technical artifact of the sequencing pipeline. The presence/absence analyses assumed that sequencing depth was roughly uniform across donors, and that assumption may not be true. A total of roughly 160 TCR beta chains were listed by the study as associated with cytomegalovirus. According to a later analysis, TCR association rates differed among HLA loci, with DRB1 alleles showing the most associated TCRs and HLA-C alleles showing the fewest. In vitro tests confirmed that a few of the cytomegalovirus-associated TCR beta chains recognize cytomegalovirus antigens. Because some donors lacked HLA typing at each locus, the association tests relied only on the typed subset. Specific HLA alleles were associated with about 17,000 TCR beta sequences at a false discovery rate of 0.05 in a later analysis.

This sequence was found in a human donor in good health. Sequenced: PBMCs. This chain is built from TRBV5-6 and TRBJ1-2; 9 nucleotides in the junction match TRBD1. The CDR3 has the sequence CASSLLPPGQGAFGYTF. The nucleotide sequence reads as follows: TGTGCCAGCAGCTTGCTACCTCCGGGACAGGGTGCGTTTGGCTACACCTTC.